This T cell receptor beta chain was identified in a study of control samples from healthy donors and cancer patients. The CDR3 has 18 amino acids. The germline gives CDR1 LNHNV, CDR2 YYDKDF (reference sequence). V gave up 0 bases and J gave up 7 bases, with 23 bases separating them. Produced via immunoSEQ multiplex PCR; TCRdb's table is partial and in-frame only. The sample lists approximately 100,000 clones, about 86% occurring once. This chain joins TRBV15 and TRBJ2-3; D is perhaps TRBD2 (5 bases). The source is a man aged 25 to 40 in good health. The sequencing input was blood. The CDR3 sequence: CATSRDLGQRAARNTQYF. CDR3 sequence (DNA): TGTGCCACCAGCAGAGATTTGGGTCAGAGGGCTGCCCGGAATACGCAGTATTTT.